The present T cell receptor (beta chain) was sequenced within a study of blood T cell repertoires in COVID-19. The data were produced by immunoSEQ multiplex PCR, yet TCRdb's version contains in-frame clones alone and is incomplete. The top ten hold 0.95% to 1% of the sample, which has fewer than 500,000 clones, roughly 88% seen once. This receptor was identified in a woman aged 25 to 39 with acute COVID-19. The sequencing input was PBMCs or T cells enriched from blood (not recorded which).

Here the CDR3 reads CASSPPTLAGATDTQYF. CDR3 nucleotide sequence: TGTGCCAGCTCACCTCCGACTTTAGCGGGAGCGACAGATACGCAGTATTTT. This chain connects TRBV18 to TRBJ2-3, with 9 bases identical to TRBD2. Germline trimming cut 3 bases from V and 3 bases from J; bases unmatched to any gene: 10. Germline V gives CDR1 KGHSH, CDR2 LQKENI. The CDR3 totals 17 residues. The variable domain in full, with the rest retrieved from reference TRBV18 and TRBJ2-3, is NAGVMQNPRHLVRRRGQEARLRCSPMKGHSHVYWYRQLPEEGLKFMVYLQKENIIDESGMPKERFSAEFPKEGPSILRIQQVVRGDSAAYFCASSPPTLAGATDTQYFGPGTRLTVL.